This is a list of T cell receptor beta chains from one sample in a study of identifying expanded T cells in peripheral blood. Libraries were prepared by immunoSEQ multiplex PCR; TCRdb keeps only in-frame clonotypes and omits some of them. The sample has about 82,000 clones; about 90% are singletons. Material: blood. These receptors were taken from a person aged 18 to 70 in good health. CDR3s leave out the opening cysteine and the closing phenylalanine or tryptophan.

J gene: TRBJ2-7; V gene: TRBV11-3; CDR3 length: 12; CDR3 protein: ASSIRSSGGEQY
J gene: TRBJ1-2; V gene: TRBV7-9; CDR3 length: 12; CDR3 protein: ASSSTDRVHGYT
J gene: TRBJ1-2; V gene: TRBV5-4; CDR3 length: 12; CDR3 protein: ASSFQGGARGYT
J gene: TRBJ2-3; V gene: TRBV9; CDR3 length: 14; CDR3 protein: ASSLHPGLRADTQY
J gene: TRBJ1-6; V gene: TRBV10-3; CDR3 length: 11; CDR3 protein: AISRDYNSPLH
J gene: TRBJ1-1; V gene: TRBV10-3; CDR3 length: 12; CDR3 protein: AISERTGNTEAF
J gene: TRBJ2-6; V gene: TRBV7-7; CDR3 length: 16; CDR3 protein: ASSPDLGGITGANVLT
J gene: TRBJ2-1; V gene: TRBV12-5; CDR3 length: 9; CDR3 protein: ASGWTNVEF
J gene: TRBJ2-2; V gene: TRBV27; CDR3 length: 14; CDR3 protein: ASSFGTGRNTGELF
J gene: TRBJ2-3; V gene: TRBV5-1; CDR3 length: 12; CDR3 protein: ASRASGSTDTQY
J gene: TRBJ2-1; V gene: TRBV4-1; CDR3 length: 15; CDR3 protein: ASSQGQSGTGLNEQF
J gene: TRBJ1-5; V gene: TRBV10-2; CDR3 length: 12; CDR3 protein: ATSGWLGDQPQH
J gene: TRBJ1-1; V gene: TRBV5-8; CDR3 length: 12; CDR3 protein: ASSSGYTLSEAF
J gene: TRBJ1-1; V gene: TRBV5-1; CDR3 length: 14; CDR3 protein: ASSAGQGGVNTEAF
J gene: TRBJ2-7; V gene: TRBV30; CDR3 length: 13; CDR3 protein: AWRPTGILVDEQY
J gene: TRBJ2-2; V gene: TRBV11-3; CDR3 length: 12; CDR3 protein: ASSASRNTGELF
J gene: TRBJ2-3; V gene: TRBV6-5; CDR3 length: 11; CDR3 protein: ASSYPGSGTQY
J gene: TRBJ2-3; V gene: TRBV5-5; CDR3 length: 13; CDR3 protein: ASSWGQGSTDTQY
J gene: TRBJ2-1; V gene: TRBV11-2; CDR3 length: 14; CDR3 protein: ASSKDRSSLYNEQF
J gene: TRBJ2-7; V gene: TRBV9; CDR3 length: 12; CDR3 protein: ASSPETGGVRQY
J gene: TRBJ2-7; V gene: TRBV9; CDR3 length: 13; CDR3 protein: ASSTGPGTGVEQY
J gene: TRBJ2-1; V gene: TRBV19; CDR3 length: 11; CDR3 protein: ASSPTHQNEQF
J gene: TRBJ1-1; V gene: TRBV5-1; CDR3 length: 14; CDR3 protein: ASSLAPGGPGTEAF
J gene: TRBJ2-4; V gene: TRBV19; CDR3 length: 13; CDR3 protein: ASSRGTLAKNIQY
J gene: TRBJ2-3; V gene: TRBV18; CDR3 length: 13; CDR3 protein: ASSPGQASTDTQY
J gene: TRBJ2-3; V gene: TRBV30; CDR3 length: 9; CDR3 protein: AWSSGGTQY
J gene: TRBJ1-1; V gene: TRBV4-2; CDR3 length: 11; CDR3 protein: ASSQIGQTEAF
J gene: TRBJ2-1; V gene: TRBV30; CDR3 length: 11; CDR3 protein: AWSVETGREQF
J gene: TRBJ2-3; V gene: TRBV2; CDR3 length: 14; CDR3 protein: ASSEVGGRPTDTQY
J gene: TRBJ2-5; V gene: TRBV15; CDR3 length: 12; CDR3 protein: ATSSSRKGETQY
J gene: TRBJ2-7; V gene: TRBV30; CDR3 length: 10; CDR3 protein: AWAGEEYEQY
J gene: TRBJ1-1; V gene: TRBV7-8; CDR3 length: 12; CDR3 protein: ASSFNKLETEAF
J gene: TRBJ2-1; V gene: TRBV6-5; CDR3 length: 10; CDR3 protein: ASNALAGGLI
J gene: TRBJ1-1; V gene: TRBV5-6; CDR3 length: 11; CDR3 protein: ASSLGQISEAF
J gene: TRBJ1-2; V gene: TRBV5-1; CDR3 length: 12; CDR3 protein: ASSLNDQGGGYT
J gene: TRBJ1-1; V gene: TRBV20-1; CDR3 length: 8; CDR3 protein: SAWTTEAF
J gene: TRBJ2-1; V gene: TRBV5-5; CDR3 length: 12; CDR3 protein: ASSFGISYNEQF
J gene: TRBJ1-1; V gene: TRBV6-5; CDR3 length: 11; CDR3 protein: ASSYARDYEAF
J gene: TRBJ1-5; V gene: TRBV27; CDR3 length: 11; CDR3 protein: VSSLNRGGPQH
J gene: TRBJ2-3; V gene: TRBV4-1; CDR3 length: 12; CDR3 protein: ASSQGFYTDTQY
J gene: TRBJ1-5; V gene: TRBV6-6; CDR3 length: 12; CDR3 protein: ASSYRDSNQPQH
J gene: TRBJ2-3; V gene: TRBV4-1; CDR3 length: 14; CDR3 protein: ASSQATAMRADTQY
J gene: TRBJ2-5; V gene: TRBV2; CDR3 length: 12; CDR3 protein: ASSEEGRSETQY
J gene: TRBJ1-2; V gene: TRBV5-6; CDR3 length: 13; CDR3 protein: ASSLRDRGNYGYT
J gene: TRBJ2-2; V gene: TRBV18; CDR3 length: 11; CDR3 protein: ASSPPGGAELF
J gene: TRBJ2-5; V gene: TRBV4-2; CDR3 length: 14; CDR3 protein: ASSHKTSGGEETQY
J gene: TRBJ1-5; V gene: TRBV10-2; CDR3 length: 16; CDR3 protein: ASSRDSMGLRVAQPQH
J gene: TRBJ1-2; V gene: TRBV4-3; CDR3 length: 11; CDR3 protein: ASSQETGRSYT